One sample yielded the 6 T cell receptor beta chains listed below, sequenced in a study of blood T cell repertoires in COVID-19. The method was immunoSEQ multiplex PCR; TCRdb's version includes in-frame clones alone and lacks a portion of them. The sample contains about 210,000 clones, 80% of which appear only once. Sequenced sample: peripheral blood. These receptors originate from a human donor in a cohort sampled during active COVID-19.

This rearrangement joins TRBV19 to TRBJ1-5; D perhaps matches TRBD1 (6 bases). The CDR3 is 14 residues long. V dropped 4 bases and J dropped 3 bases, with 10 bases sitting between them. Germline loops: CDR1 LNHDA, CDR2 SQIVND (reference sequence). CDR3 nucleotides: TGTGCCAGTAGTAGAAGGGACAACAATCAGCCCCAGCATTTT. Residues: CASSRRDNNQPQHF.

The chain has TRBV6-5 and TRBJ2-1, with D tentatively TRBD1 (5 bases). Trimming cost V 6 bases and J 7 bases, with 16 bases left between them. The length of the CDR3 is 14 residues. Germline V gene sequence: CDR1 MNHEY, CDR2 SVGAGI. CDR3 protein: CASSPMTVGNEQFF. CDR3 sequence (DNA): TGTGCCAGCAGCCCCATGACAGTCGGAAATGAGCAGTTCTTC.

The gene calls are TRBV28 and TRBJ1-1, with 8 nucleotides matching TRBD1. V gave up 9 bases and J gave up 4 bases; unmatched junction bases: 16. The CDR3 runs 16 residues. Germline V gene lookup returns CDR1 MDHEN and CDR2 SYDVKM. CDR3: CASSLPGRGRITEAFF. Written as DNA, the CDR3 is TGTGCCAGTTCCCTTCCCGGCAGGGGGCGAATCACTGAAGCTTTCTTT.

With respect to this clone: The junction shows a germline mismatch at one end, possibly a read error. As DNA, the CDR3 is TGTGCCAGCAGCCAAGACTGGTCAGGGGGCCCAACTTTTTTC. This sequence encodes CASSQDWSGGPTFF. The chain uses TRBV3-1 (or the pseudogene TRBV3-2) and TRBJ1-2, with 8 bases lining up with TRBD1. Looked up from germline, CDR1 is LGHDT and CDR2 is YNNKEL (reference sequence). The CDR3 is 14 residues long.

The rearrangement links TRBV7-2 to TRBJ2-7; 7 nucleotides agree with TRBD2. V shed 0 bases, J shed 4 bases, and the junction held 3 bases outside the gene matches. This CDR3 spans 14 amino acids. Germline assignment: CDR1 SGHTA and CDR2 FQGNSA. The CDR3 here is CASSLAGGGYEQYF. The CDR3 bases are TGTGCCAGCAGCTTAGCGGGGGGAGGGTACGAGCAGTACTTC.

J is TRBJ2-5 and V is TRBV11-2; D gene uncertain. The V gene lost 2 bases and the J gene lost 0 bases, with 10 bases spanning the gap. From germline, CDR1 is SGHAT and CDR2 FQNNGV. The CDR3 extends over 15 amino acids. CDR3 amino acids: CASSLRGEYQETQYF. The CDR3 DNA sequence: TGTGCCAGCAGCTTACGCGGCGAGTACCAAGAGACCCAGTACTTC.